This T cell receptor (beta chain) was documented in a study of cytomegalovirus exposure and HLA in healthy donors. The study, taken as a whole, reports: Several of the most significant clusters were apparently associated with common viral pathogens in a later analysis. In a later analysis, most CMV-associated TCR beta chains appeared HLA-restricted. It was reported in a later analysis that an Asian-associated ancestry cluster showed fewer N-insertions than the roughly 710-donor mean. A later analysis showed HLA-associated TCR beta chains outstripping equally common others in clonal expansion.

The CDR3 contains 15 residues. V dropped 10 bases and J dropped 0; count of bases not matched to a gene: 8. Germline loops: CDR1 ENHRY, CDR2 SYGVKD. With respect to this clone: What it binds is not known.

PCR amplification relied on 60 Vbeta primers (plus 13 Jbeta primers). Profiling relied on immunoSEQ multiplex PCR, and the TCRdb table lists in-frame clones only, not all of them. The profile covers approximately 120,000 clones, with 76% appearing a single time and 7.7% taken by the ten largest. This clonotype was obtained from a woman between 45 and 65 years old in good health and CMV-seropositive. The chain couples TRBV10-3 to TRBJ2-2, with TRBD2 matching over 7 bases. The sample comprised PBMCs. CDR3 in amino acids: CASGVAGSNTGELFF. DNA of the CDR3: TGTGCCAGCGGGGTAGCGGGCTCGAACACCGGGGAGCTGTTTTTT.